The rows below give T cell receptor beta chains drawn from one sample of a study of a mutant IDH1 vaccine in newly diagnosed glioma. Sequencing used immunoSEQ multiplex PCR; TCRdb keeps in-frame clones, though not all of them. This table holds more than 80,000 clones, around four fifths found once. Material: PBMCs, obtained from a glioma patient treated with radiotherapy, temozolomide or both. Receptors were obtained from a woman aged 45 to 65 with glioma. The conserved cysteine and the conserved F or W are not part of the CDR3 here. D genes are given only for firm matches. Rows give clone size only sometimes, using once, few, many, or a class for an expanded clone.

V	size	J	D	CDR3
TRBV5-1	once	TRBJ1-1	TRBD1	ASSTPGQGALNTEAF
TRBV7-9	-	TRBJ2-5	TRBD1	ASSPSGTGGAETQY
TRBV5-1	-	TRBJ2-2	TRBD1	ASSWGQGVTGELF
TRBV7-9	-	TRBJ2-7	-	ASSYRVGGYAEEQY
TRBV7-9	-	TRBJ2-5	-	ASTLRGQETQY
TRBV5-1	-	TRBJ2-2	-	ASSSQGSRNTGELF
TRBV6-1	-	TRBJ1-2	TRBD1	ASSEGAAGTGPYGYT
TRBV6-5	once	TRBJ1-3	-	ASRTGGTSGNTIY
TRBV7-9	-	TRBJ1-1	-	ASLKANTEAF
TRBV9	-	TRBJ1-6	TRBD1	ASSLGQGESPLH
TRBV4-2	few	TRBJ1-2	-	ASSKGHGYT
TRBV19	-	TRBJ2-1	-	ASSIGGSRSGDRGF
TRBV7-2	-	TRBJ1-1	-	ASSSRGAGYGLEAF
TRBV25-1	few	TRBJ2-7	-	ASSPTMGTGSYEQY
TRBV30	-	TRBJ2-5	TRBD2	AWRERGKQETQY
TRBV2	-	TRBJ1-2	-	ASLPTGQGYGYT
TRBV27	-	TRBJ1-5	-	ASSPQGQPQH